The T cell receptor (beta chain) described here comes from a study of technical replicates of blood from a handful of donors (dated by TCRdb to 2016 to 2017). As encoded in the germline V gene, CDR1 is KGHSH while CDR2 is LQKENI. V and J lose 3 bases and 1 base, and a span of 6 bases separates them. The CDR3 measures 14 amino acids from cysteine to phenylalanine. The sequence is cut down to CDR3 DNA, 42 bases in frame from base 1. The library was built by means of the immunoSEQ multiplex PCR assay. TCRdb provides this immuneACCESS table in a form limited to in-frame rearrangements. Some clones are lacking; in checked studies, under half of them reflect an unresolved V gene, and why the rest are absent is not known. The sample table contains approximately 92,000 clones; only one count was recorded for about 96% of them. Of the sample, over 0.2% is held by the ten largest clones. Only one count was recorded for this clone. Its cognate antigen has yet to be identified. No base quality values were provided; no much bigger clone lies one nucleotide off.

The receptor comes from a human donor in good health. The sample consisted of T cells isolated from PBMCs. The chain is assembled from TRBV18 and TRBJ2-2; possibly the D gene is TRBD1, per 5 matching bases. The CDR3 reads CASSPGQNTGELFF. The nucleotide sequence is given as TGTGCCAGCTCACCTGGACAGAACACCGGGGAGCTGTTTTTT.